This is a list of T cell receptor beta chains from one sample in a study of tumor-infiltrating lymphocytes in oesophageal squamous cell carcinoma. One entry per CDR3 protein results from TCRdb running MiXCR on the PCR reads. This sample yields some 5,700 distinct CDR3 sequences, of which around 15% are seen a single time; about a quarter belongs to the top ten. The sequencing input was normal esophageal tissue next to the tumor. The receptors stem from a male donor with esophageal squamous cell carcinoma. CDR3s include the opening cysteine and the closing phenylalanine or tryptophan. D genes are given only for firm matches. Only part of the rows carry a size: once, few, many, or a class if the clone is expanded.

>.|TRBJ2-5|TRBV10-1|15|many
TGCGCCAGCAGTGAAGGGGTCAGTAGACAAGAGACCCAGTACTTC
CASSEGVSRQETQYF
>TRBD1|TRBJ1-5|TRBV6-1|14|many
TGTGCCAGCCTTCCGGACAGGAGCGAACAGCCCCAGCATTTT
CASLPDRSEQPQHF
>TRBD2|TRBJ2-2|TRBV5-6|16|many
TGTGCCAGCAGCCGTTTAGCGGGGGGGAACACCGGGGAGCTGTTTTTT
CASSRLAGGNTGELFF
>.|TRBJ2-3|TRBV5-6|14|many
TGTGCCAGCAGCTTGATGCGAGCGGTAGATACGCAGTATTTT
CASSLMRAVDTQYF
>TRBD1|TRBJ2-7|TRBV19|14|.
TGTGCCAGCGTCGGGACAGCATCCTACAATGAGCAGTACTTC
CASVGTASYNEQYF
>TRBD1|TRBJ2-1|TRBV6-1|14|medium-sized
TGTGCCAGCACCGGACAGGGGGCATGGAATGAGCAGTTCTTC
CASTGQGAWNEQFF
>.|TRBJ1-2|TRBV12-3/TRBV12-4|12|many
TGTGCCAGCAGCCCGGGGTTGGGAGGCTACACCTTC
CASSPGLGGYTF
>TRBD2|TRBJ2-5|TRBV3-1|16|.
TGTGCCAGCAGCCAAATGACTAGCGGGGGGGCAGAGACCCAGTACTTC
CASSQMTSGGAETQYF
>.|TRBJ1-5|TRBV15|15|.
TGTGCCACCAGCGGGGACGGGACTAGCAATCAGCCCCAGCATTTT
CATSGDGTSNQPQHF
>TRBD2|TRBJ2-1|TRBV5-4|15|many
TGTGCCAGCAGCTTGGGGACTAGCGGGGGGGCAGAGCAGTTCTTC
CASSLGTSGGAEQFF
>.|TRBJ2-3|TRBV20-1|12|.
TGCAGTGCCGAATATGGGACAGATACGCAGTATTTT
CSAEYGTDTQYF
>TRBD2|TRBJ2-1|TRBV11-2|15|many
TGTGCCAGCAGCCTAACCGGGACTAGAGAAGAGACCCAGTTCTTC
CASSLTGTREETQFF
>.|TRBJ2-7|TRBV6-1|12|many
TGTGCCAGCAGTGCCGCCCTCTACGAGCAGTACTTC
CASSAALYEQYF
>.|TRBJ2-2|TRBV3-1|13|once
TGTGCCAGCATCGGGGGGCCCACCGGGGAGCTGTTTTTT
CASIGGPTGELFF
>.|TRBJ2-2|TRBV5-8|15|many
TGTGCCAGCCCCACGCTAGCTTTGAACACCGGGGAGCTGTTTTTT
CASPTLALNTGELFF
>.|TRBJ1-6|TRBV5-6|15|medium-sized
TGTGCCAGCAGCTTGGAGGGCAGCGGCAATTCACCCCTCCACTTT
CASSLEGSGNSPLHF
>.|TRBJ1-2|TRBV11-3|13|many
TGTGCCAGCAGCCCCAGGGGTAGACATGGCTACACCTTC
CASSPRGRHGYTF
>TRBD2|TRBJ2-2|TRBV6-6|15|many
TGTGCCAGCAGTTACTCGCGGCGGGGGGGCGGGGAGCTGTTTTTT
CASSYSRRGGGELFF
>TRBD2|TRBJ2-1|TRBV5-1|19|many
TGCGCCAGCAGCGCGGACCTAGCGGGGGACCCAAGCTCCTACAATGAGCAGTTCTTC
CASSADLAGDPSSYNEQFF
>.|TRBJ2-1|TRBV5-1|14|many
TGCGCCAGCAGCTTGGCACAGATTGCCAATGAGCAGTTCTTC
CASSLAQIANEQFF
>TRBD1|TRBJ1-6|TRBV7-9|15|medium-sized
TGTGCCAGCAGCCCGTGGACAGGGCTCAGGTCACCCCTCCACTTT
CASSPWTGLRSPLHF
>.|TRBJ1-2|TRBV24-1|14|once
TGTGCCACCGGTGATGGTGGGGATAACTATGGCTACACCTTC
CATGDGGDNYGYTF